A selection of T cell receptor beta chains follows, all from one sample in a study of Ad26.COV2.S vaccination and SARS-CoV-2 variants. Repertoires were generated with immunoSEQ multiplex PCR, while TCRdb's copy carries only in-frame clones and drops some. The profile shows hundreds of thousands of clones, around 87% of them singletons. The specimen comprised peripheral blood, sampled in a trial of Ad26.COV2.S vaccine versus placebo. These receptors all stem from a person between 18 and 65 years old who received the Ad26.COV2.S COVID-19 vaccine or a placebo. CDR3s include the opening cysteine and the closing phenylalanine or tryptophan. D genes are given only for firm matches. Clone size is stated in some rows and not others, as once, few, many or a class when expanded.

D | J | V | size | DNA | CDR3
- | TRBJ2-7 | TRBV5-8 | - | TGTGCCAGCAGACATCCAGGTTTCGGCGAGCAGTACTTC | CASRHPGFGEQYF
- | TRBJ2-2 | TRBV24-1 | once | TGTGCCACCAGTGTGGGGCAGGGGAACACCGGGAAGCTGTTTTTT | CATSVGQGNTGKLFF
- | TRBJ2-2 | TRBV19 | - | TGTGCCAGTAGTATAGACTGGAGCGCCGGGGAGCTGTTTTTT | CASSIDWSAGELFF
- | TRBJ2-5 | TRBV5-1 | - | TGCGCCAGCAGCTTGACGGAGACCCAGTACTTC | CASSLTETQYF
TRBD2 | TRBJ2-1 | TRBV7-8 | - | TGTGCCAGCAGCTTATCGGGGGGCTCCTACAATGAGCAGTTCTTC | CASSLSGGSYNEQFF
- | TRBJ2-5 | TRBV6-6 | - | TGTGCCAGCAGTTACCCCCCTCAAGAGACCCAGTACTTC | CASSYPPQETQYF
- | TRBJ1-1 | TRBV4-3 | - | TGCGCCAGCAGCCCCGATGGCATGAACACTGAAGCTTTCTTT | CASSPDGMNTEAFF
TRBD1 | TRBJ1-5 | TRBV5-6 | - | TGTGCCAGCAGTGCCGGGACAGCGGCTCAGCCCCAGCATTTT | CASSAGTAAQPQHF
- | TRBJ1-3 | TRBV6-4 | - | TGTGCCAGCAGTGACCAAAACTACTCTGGAAACACCATATATTTT | CASSDQNYSGNTIYF
TRBD2 | TRBJ2-5 | TRBV30 | - | TGTGCCTGGAGAGTTAAGGGACTAGCGGGGGTTCAAGAGACCCAGTACTTC | CAWRVKGLAGVQETQYF
- | TRBJ1-2 | TRBV30 | - | TGTGCCTGGAGTATAGGGAACTTAGGGGGCTACACCTTC | CAWSIGNLGGYTF
- | TRBJ1-1 | TRBV6-5 | - | TGTGCCAGCCAAGGACACCTGAACACTGAAGCTTTCTTT | CASQGHLNTEAFF
- | TRBJ1-2 | TRBV6-1 | few | TGTGCCAGCAGTGAAGCTTCTCGGGCCCCATCCCTGCGCTACACCTTC | CASSEASRAPSLRYTF
TRBD1 | TRBJ2-7 | TRBV7-9 | - | TGTGCCAGCAGCTTAGGGACAGGGCGCTACGAGCAGTACTTC | CASSLGTGRYEQYF
- | TRBJ1-6 | TRBV6-7 | - | TGTGCCAGCAGTTACTCCGGGAACCGCTTAAACTATAATTCACCCCTCCACTTT | CASSYSGNRLNYNSPLHF
- | TRBJ2-7 | TRBV7-6 | - | TGTGCCAGCAGCTCCGGGGTTTTAGGCGAGCAGTACTTC | CASSSGVLGEQYF
- | TRBJ2-7 | TRBV29-1 | once | TGCAGCGTTGAAGCCGTAGCATCCTACGAGCAGTACTTC | CSVEAVASYEQYF
- | TRBJ2-7 | TRBV7-9 | - | TGTGCCAGCAGCTTCTTAGTGGAGGAGCAGTACTTC | CASSFLVEEQYF
- | TRBJ1-4 | TRBV2 | - | TGTGCCAGCAGTGAAGGGGGGCTTAGGGGTAATGAAAAACTGTTTTTT | CASSEGGLRGNEKLFF
- | TRBJ1-3 | TRBV19 | - | TGTGCCAGTAGTATTCGGGGACTCTCTGGAAACACCATATATTTT | CASSIRGLSGNTIYF
- | TRBJ1-2 | TRBV6-5 | - | TGTGCCAGCAGTTCGGACAGTGGCTACACCTTC | CASSSDSGYTF
- | TRBJ1-2 | TRBV27 | few | TGTGCCAGCACTTGGATCGGGGACGGAAACTATGGCTACACCTTC | CASTWIGDGNYGYTF
- | TRBJ2-2 | TRBV4-1 | once | TGCGCCAGCAGCCAGCTCCCGGGCCCCGGGGAGCTGTTTTTT | CASSQLPGPGELFF
- | TRBJ1-4 | TRBV4-2 | - | TGTGCCAGCAGCCAAACTGGGACGTATGAAAAACTGTTTTTT | CASSQTGTYEKLFF
TRBD2 | TRBJ2-5 | TRBV7-2 | - | TGTGCCAGCAGCTTAGCACCGGGGGGTGCCCAAGAGACCCAGTACTTC | CASSLAPGGAQETQYF
- | TRBJ1-2 | TRBV11-1 | - | TGTGCCAGCAGCCCCTCGCGAGGGTCGACGGGCACCTTC | CASSPSRGSTGTF
TRBD1 | TRBJ2-7 | TRBV7-6 | - | TGTGCCAGCAGCTTAGGGGACAGCGACACATACGAGCAGTACTTC | CASSLGDSDTYEQYF
TRBD1 | TRBJ1-6 | TRBV13 | - | TGTGCCAGCAACCGGGGACAGGCAAATTCACCCCTCCACTTT | CASNRGQANSPLHF
- | TRBJ1-1 | TRBV5-1 | once | TGCGCCAGCAGCTTGGAGGGTAGGAACACTGAAGCTTTCTTT | CASSLEGRNTEAFF
- | TRBJ1-2 | TRBV12-3/TRBV12-4 | - | TGTGCCAGCAGTTCGTGGGGTAGGGGAGGCTACACCTTC | CASSSWGRGGYTF
- | TRBJ1-2 | TRBV18 | medium-sized | TGTGCCAGCTCTAACCAGGGCGGCTATGGCTACACCTTC | CASSNQGGYGYTF
- | TRBJ1-2 | TRBV6-2/TRBV6-3 | - | TGTGCCAGCAGATACGCTAACTATGGCTACACCTTC | CASRYANYGYTF
TRBD1 | TRBJ1-5 | TRBV30 | - | TGTGCCTGGAACACAGGGGGCAATCAGCCCCAGCATTTT | CAWNTGGNQPQHF
TRBD2 | TRBJ2-1 | TRBV9 | once | TGTGCCAGCAGCGCTGGCTGGGCTAGCGGGTACAATGAGCAGTTCTTC | CASSAGWASGYNEQFF
TRBD1 | TRBJ2-2 | TRBV7-9 | - | TGTGCCAGCAGCCCGAGGACAGGCGCGAACACCGGGGAGCTGTTTTTT | CASSPRTGANTGELFF
TRBD1 | TRBJ2-5 | TRBV6-5 | - | TGTGCCAGCAAAACAGGGGGCGGCGAGACCCAGTACTTC | CASKTGGGETQYF
- | TRBJ1-1 | TRBV7-3 | - | TGTGCCAGCAGCGAGTCTCAGGGCACTGAAGCTTTCTTT | CASSESQGTEAFF
- | TRBJ1-5 | TRBV6-2/TRBV6-3 | - | TGTGCCAGCAGTTACTCGGGGGGGTTATTTCAGCCCCAGCATTTT | CASSYSGGLFQPQHF
- | TRBJ1-2 | TRBV2 | - | TGTGCCAGCAGTGAATGGACGGATATCTATGGCTACACCTTC | CASSEWTDIYGYTF
TRBD2 | TRBJ2-3 | TRBV20-1 | - | TGCAGTGCAAGTAGCGGGGGGAGCACAGATACGCAGTATTTT | CSASSGGSTDTQYF
- | TRBJ1-3 | TRBV19 | once | TGTGCCAGTAGTATAGCGGCGGACTCTGGAAACACCATATATTTT | CASSIAADSGNTIYF
TRBD1 | TRBJ1-1 | TRBV13 | - | TGTGCCAGCAGCTTCCCGGGACAGGGATACACTGAAGCTTTCTTT | CASSFPGQGYTEAFF
TRBD1 | TRBJ2-2 | TRBV10-3 | - | TGTGCCAGTGAGGGACAGAAGTTTTCGAACACCGGGGAGCTGTTTTTT | CASEGQKFSNTGELFF
- | TRBJ1-1 | TRBV30 | once | TGTGCCTGGACCCTGGGTACTGAAGCTTTCTTT | CAWTLGTEAFF
TRBD1 | TRBJ1-2 | TRBV19 | - | TGTGCCAGTAGGCCGGACAGGGTAAGAGGCTACACCTTC | CASRPDRVRGYTF
TRBD1 | TRBJ2-7 | TRBV18 | - | TGTGCCAGCTCACTGCGACTTGAGGGGGCCTCCTACGAGCAGTACTTC | CASSLRLEGASYEQYF
- | TRBJ2-6 | TRBV4-2 | - | TGTGCCAGCAGCCCCGTGGCTCCGGGGGGGGCCAACGTCCTGACTTTC | CASSPVAPGGANVLTF
- | TRBJ2-5 | TRBV19 | once | TGTGCCAGTAGTATGGGGGACTCGACTTGGGAGACCCAGTACTTC | CASSMGDSTWETQYF
TRBD1 | TRBJ2-7 | TRBV28 | - | TGTGCCAGCAGTTTTATAGGGACAGAGTCCTACGAGCAGTACTTC | CASSFIGTESYEQYF
TRBD1 | TRBJ1-1 | TRBV7-8 | - | TGTGCCAGCAGCTCTCGACAGGGGGCCACTGAAGCTTTCTTT | CASSSRQGATEAFF
TRBD2 | TRBJ2-1 | TRBV11-3 | - | TGTGCCAGCAGTCGCGGGGGGCGAAGTGGTGAGCAGTTCTTC | CASSRGGRSGEQFF
- | TRBJ1-1 | TRBV6-1 | many | TGTGCCAGCAGTGGCGCCCGACTGTCGACAGGAACCACTGAAGCTTTCTTT | CASSGARLSTGTTEAFF
- | TRBJ1-2 | TRBV27 | - | TGTGCCAGCAGTTCAGGGTTTGGGTATGGCTACACCTTC | CASSSGFGYGYTF